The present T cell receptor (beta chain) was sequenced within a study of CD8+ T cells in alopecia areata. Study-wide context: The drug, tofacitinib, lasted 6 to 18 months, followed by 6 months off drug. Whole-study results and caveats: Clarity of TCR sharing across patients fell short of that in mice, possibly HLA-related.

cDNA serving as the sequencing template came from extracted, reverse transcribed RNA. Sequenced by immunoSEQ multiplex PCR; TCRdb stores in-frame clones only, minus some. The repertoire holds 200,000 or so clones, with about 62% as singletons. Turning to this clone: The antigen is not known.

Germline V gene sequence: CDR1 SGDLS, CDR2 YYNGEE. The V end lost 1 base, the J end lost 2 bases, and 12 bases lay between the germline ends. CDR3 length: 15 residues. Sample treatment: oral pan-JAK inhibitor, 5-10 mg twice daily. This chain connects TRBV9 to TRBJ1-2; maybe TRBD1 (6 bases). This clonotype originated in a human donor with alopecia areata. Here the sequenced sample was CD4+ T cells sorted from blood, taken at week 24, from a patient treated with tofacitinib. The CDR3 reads CASSVQGSGNYGYTF. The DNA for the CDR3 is TGTGCCAGCAGCGTACAGGGGAGTGGGAACTATGGCTACACCTTC.